This entry describes one TCR beta chain. Original methodology: Cell counts per sample came from amplifying reference gene primers. This table comes from immunoSEQ multiplex PCR, and its TCRdb copy is limited to in-frame clones, with some not included. The V and J calls and clone size are taken from that table; D and trimming were inferred from the DNA. The table lists about half a million clones, approximately 83% of them singletons. CDR3 size: 14 residues. V was cut by 2 bases and J by 8 bases, with 15 bases left in between. From germline, CDR1 is LGHDT and CDR2 YNNKEL (reference sequence). The data derive from a study of blood T cell repertoires in COVID-19. Study-wide background: In each case, the material was cDNA or gDNA derived from T cells, B-cell-depleted T cells, or PBMCs.

V usage is TRBV3-1 (or the pseudogene TRBV3-2) and J usage is TRBJ1-2, with a weak D call TRBD1 (6 bases). This clonotype originated in a human donor in a cohort sampled during active COVID-19. The specimen sequenced was peripheral blood. CDR3 protein: CASSQQQGVQGYTF. DNA of the CDR3: TGTGCCAGCAGCCAACAACAGGGAGTACAGGGCTACACCTTC.